These 8 T cell receptor beta chains share one sample of origin, sequenced in a study of CD8+ T cells in alopecia areata. As the sequencing template, cDNA was produced by extracting RNA and reverse transcribing it. TCRdb keeps only in-frame clones here, not all; method: immunoSEQ multiplex PCR. The table lists about 120,000 clones, 55% to 70% of them singletons. The sequencing sample was made of CD4+ T cells sorted from blood. The source of these receptors is a human donor in good health.

This clone was counted once. The rearrangement uses TRBV5-6 and TRBJ2-1; D is possibly TRBD1 (6 bases). Between the trimmed V and J ends, which lost 1 base and 0 bases, there was a span of 8 bases. The V gene's germline CDR1 is SGHDT and CDR2 YYEEEE. The CDR3 length is 15 residues. The CDR3 here is CASSLRGISYNEQFF. CDR3 bases: TGTGCCAGCAGCTTGAGGGGGATCTCCTACAATGAGCAGTTCTTC.

The J gene is TRBJ1-2, the V gene TRBV5-6; 7 positions agree with TRBD1. The J segment lost 4 bases and the V segment lost 3 bases, leaving 9 bases of the junction unmatched. Germline lookup yields CDR1 SGHDT and CDR2 YYEEEE. The CDR3 totals 15 residues. The CDR3 region has the DNA TGTGCCAGCAGCTCCACAGGGGTAGGGAGCTATGGCTACACCTTC. Protein: CASSSTGVGSYGYTF.

The chain combines TRBV25-1 with TRBJ2-3; no definite D call. Germline V gives CDR1 MGHDK, CDR2 SYGVNS. CDR3 length equals 16 residues. Trimming shortened V by 3 bases and J by 0 bases, and 13 bases separated the two germline ends. CDR3 nucleotides: TGTGCCAGCAGTGACTCCTCCGCCTCTAGCACAGATACGCAGTATTTT. Encoded protein: CASSDSSASSTDTQYF.

This clone was picked up a small number of times. V and J are TRBV5-1 and TRBJ2-5; the D is unclear. The CDR3 sequence is 13 residues long. V lost 0 bases and J lost 5, with 8 bases in between. The V gene's germline CDR1 is SGHRS and CDR2 YFSETQ. CDR3 region: CASSLGSLETQYF. The CDR3 coding sequence is TGCGCCAGCAGCTTGGGGTCCCTGGAGACCCAGTACTTC.

This clone has just a few counts. The V gene is TRBV9, the J gene TRBJ1-1; D not resolved. V lost 0 bases and J 2 bases, leaving 5 bases between the germline ends. Germline V gene sequence: CDR1 SGDLS, CDR2 YYNGEE. The CDR3 runs to 13 residues. CDR3 in amino acids: CASSVDVNTEAFF. CDR3 DNA: TGTGCCAGCAGCGTAGACGTTAACACTGAAGCTTTCTTT.

The CDR3 region has the DNA TGTGCCAGCAGCTTATCGAAGTTTCAGCCCCAGCATTTT. It codes for CASSLSKFQPQHF. This chain connects TRBV7-9 to TRBJ1-5; D remains ambiguous. V was trimmed by 2 bases and J by 6 bases, leaving 8 bases between them. CDR1 and CDR2 (germline): SEHNR, FQNEAQ (reference sequence). This CDR3 is 13 amino acids long. The entire variable domain, with the rest obtained from reference TRBV7-9 and TRBJ1-5, is as follows: DTGVSQNPRHKITKRGQNVTFRCDPISEHNRLYWYRQTLGQGPEFLTYFQNEAQLEKSRLLSDRFSAERPKGSFSTLEIQRTEQGDSAMYLCASSLSKFQPQHFGDGTRLSIL.

This chain joins TRBV19 and TRBJ2-4; the D call may be TRBD1 or TRBD2 (5 bases each). V shed 5 bases and J shed 8 bases, with 13 bases lying between them. Germline CDR1 is LNHDA and CDR2 is SQIVND (reference sequence). The CDR3 runs 13 residues. The CDR3 reads CASSVGVGDIQYF. The DNA of the CDR3 is TGTGCCAGTAGTGTGGGGGTCGGAGACATTCAGTACTTC. Full variable domain (outside the CDR3, taken from reference TRBV19 and TRBJ2-4): DGGITQSPKYLFRKEGQNVTLSCEQNLNHDAMYWYRQDPGQGLRLIYYSQIVNDFQKGDIAEGYSVSREKKESFPLTVTSAQKNPTAFYLCASSVGVGDIQYFGAGTRLSVL.

This clone was seen a handful of times. The gene calls are TRBV18 and TRBJ2-1, with 15 bases aligning to TRBD2. This CDR3 has 16 residues. The V segment lost 6 bases and the J segment 9 bases; nucleotides outside the gene matches: 9. Germline V lookup: CDR1 KGHSH, CDR2 LQKENI. CDR3 coding DNA: TGTGCCAGCTCCCACGGACTAGCGGGGGGGCAGGTTGAGCAGTTCTTC. Its translation is CASSHGLAGGQVEQFF.